The 8 T cell receptor beta chains reported below all come from one sample, sequenced in a study of OX40 agonist ivuxolimab in advanced cancers. Here immunoSEQ multiplex PCR was the method, and the copy in TCRdb shows in-frame clones only, minus some. Among some 77,000 clones, approximately 94% were seen once, and the ten largest hold roughly 4.9%. Sequenced here: CD4+ or CD8+ T cells sorted from blood, sampled in a trial of the OX40 agonist ivuxolimab. The receptor set was obtained from an adult with an advanced solid tumor such as melanoma, head and neck, liver or kidney cancer.

The V and J genes are TRBV7-2 and TRBJ2-7; TRBD1 matches at 11 bases. The junction had 2 bases not matched to a gene; V was cut back by 2 bases and J by 2 bases. Germline CDR1 is SGHTA and CDR2 is FQGNSA. There are 15 residues in the CDR3. CDR3 in DNA: TGTGCCAGCAGCTTATTGGGACAGGGGGCCTACGAGCAGTACTTC. Translation gives CASSLLGQGAYEQYF.

The chain links TRBV7-2 to TRBJ2-5; tentative D call: TRBD1 (6 bases). This CDR3 contains 15 residues. Trimming shortened V by 2 bases and J by 2 bases, and 12 bases separated the two germline ends. From germline, CDR1 is SGHTA and CDR2 FQGNSA. The CDR3 here is CASSLIQGRQETQYF. In nucleotides, the CDR3 is TGTGCCAGCAGCTTAATACAGGGACGGCAAGAGACCCAGTACTTC.

The chain carries TRBV28 and TRBJ2-4, with a weak D call TRBD1 (6 bases). Trimming pared 3 bases from V and 7 bases from J, leaving 10 bases between. Looked up from germline, CDR1 is MDHEN and CDR2 is SYDVKM. The CDR3 has 13 amino acids. CDR3 sequence (DNA): TGTGCCAGCAGTTTGGCAGGGGCTAACATTCAGTACTTC. Translating gives CASSLAGANIQYF.

V is TRBV11-2 and J is TRBJ2-2, with a weak D call TRBD2 (5 bases). The V and J ends lost 2 bases and 6 bases respectively, with 10 bases between them. This CDR3 spans 14 amino acids. Germline-derived CDR1 and CDR2 are SGHAT and FQNNGV. CDR3 in DNA: TGTGCCAGCAGCTTACGTAGCGTTTCCGGGGAGCTGTTTTTT. Residues: CASSLRSVSGELFF.

This clone was counted a few times. V and J are TRBV7-3 and TRBJ2-7, with 14 nucleotides matching TRBD2. The CDR3 has 15 residues. Germline CDR1 and CDR2: SGHTA and FQGTGA. The ends lost 2 bases at V and 3 bases at J; junction bases unmatched: 0. CDR3 residues: CASSLGTSGSYEQYF. CDR3 nucleotide sequence: TGTGCCAGCAGCTTAGGGACTAGCGGGAGCTACGAGCAGTACTTC.

This sequence joins TRBV10-3 and TRBJ1-1; the match to TRBD1 covers 9 bases. With V trimmed by 6 bases and J by 4 bases, 6 bases remained unmatched. Per the germline V gene, CDR1 is ENHRY and CDR2 is SYGVKD. CDR3 length: 14 amino acids. CDR3 in amino acids: CAISPDRGGTEAFF. The CDR3 DNA sequence: TGTGCCATCAGCCCGGACAGGGGAGGCACTGAAGCTTTCTTT.

The rearrangement links TRBV6-4 to TRBJ2-7, with D perhaps given as TRBD1 or TRBD2 (5 bases each). The CDR3 has 13 residues. The V and J ends lost 7 bases and 3 bases respectively, with 13 bases between them. Germline V CDR1 and CDR2: MRHNA, SNTAGT. CDR3 in amino acids: CASTYEGNYEQYF. The DNA for the CDR3 is TGTGCCAGCACTTATGAGGGGAACTACGAGCAGTACTTC.

The rearrangement links TRBV30 to TRBJ2-2, with 8 positions matching TRBD1. The germline V gene has CDR1 GTSNPN and CDR2 SVGIG (reference sequence). The CDR3 covers 13 residues. The trim removed 4 bases at V and 4 bases at J, leaving 2 bases unmatched. CDR3 DNA sequence: TGTGCCTGGAACGGACAGGGCACCGGGGAGCTGTTTTTT. Its protein product is CAWNGQGTGELFF.